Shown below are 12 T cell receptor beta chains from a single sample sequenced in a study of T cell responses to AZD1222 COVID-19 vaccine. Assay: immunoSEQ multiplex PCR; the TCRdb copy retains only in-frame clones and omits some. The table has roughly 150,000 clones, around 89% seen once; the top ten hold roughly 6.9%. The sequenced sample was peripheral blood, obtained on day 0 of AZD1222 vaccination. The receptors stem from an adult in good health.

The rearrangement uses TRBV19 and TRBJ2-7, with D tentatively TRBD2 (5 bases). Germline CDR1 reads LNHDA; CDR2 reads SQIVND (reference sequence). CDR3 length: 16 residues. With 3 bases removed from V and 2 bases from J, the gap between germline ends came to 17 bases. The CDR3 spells CASSIPPTRRTYEQYV. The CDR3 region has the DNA TGTGCCAGTAGTATCCCCCCCACTAGGCGAACCTACGAGCAGTACGTC.

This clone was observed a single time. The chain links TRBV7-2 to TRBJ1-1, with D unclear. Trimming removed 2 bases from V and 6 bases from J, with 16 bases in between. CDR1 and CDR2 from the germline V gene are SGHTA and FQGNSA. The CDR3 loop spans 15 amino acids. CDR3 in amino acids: CASSLNAVIGAEAFF. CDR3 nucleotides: TGTGCCAGCAGCTTAAATGCAGTGATCGGCGCTGAAGCTTTCTTT. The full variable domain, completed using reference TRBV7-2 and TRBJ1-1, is GAGVSQSPSNKVTEKGKDVELRCDPISGHTALYWYRQSLGQGLEFLIYFQGNSAPDKSGLPSDRFSAERTGGSVSTLTIQRTQQEDSAVYLCASSLNAVIGAEAFFGQGTRLTVV.

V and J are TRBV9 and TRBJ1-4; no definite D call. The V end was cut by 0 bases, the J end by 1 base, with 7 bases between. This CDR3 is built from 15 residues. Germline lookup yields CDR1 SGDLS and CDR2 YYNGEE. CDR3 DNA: TGTGCCAGCAGCGTAGGGAGTGTAACTAATGAAAAACTGTTTTTT. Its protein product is CASSVGSVTNEKLFF. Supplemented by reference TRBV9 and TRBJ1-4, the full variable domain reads DSGVTQTPKHLITATGQRVTLRCSPRSGDLSVYWYQQSLDQGLQFLIQYYNGEERAKGNILERFSAQQFPDLHSELNLSSLELGDSALYFCASSVGSVTNEKLFFGSGTQLSVL.

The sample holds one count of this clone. CDR3 region: CASSLGQRSPSYNSPLHF. CDR3 DNA: TGTGCCAGTAGTCTAGGACAGCGGTCGCCCTCCTATAATTCACCCCTCCACTTT. J is TRBJ1-6 and V is TRBV19, with D maybe TRBD1 (6 bases). V lost 5 bases to trimming and J lost 0 bases, with 17 bases between them. Germline V gene data show CDR1 as LNHDA and CDR2 as SQIVND (reference sequence). This CDR3 comprises 18 residues. Full variable domain (missing parts from reference TRBV19 and TRBJ1-6): DGGITQSPKYLFRKEGQNVTLSCEQNLNHDAMYWYRQDPGQGLRLIYYSQIVNDFQKGDIAEGYSVSREKKESFPLTVTSAQKNPTAFYLCASSLGQRSPSYNSPLHFGNGTRLTVT.

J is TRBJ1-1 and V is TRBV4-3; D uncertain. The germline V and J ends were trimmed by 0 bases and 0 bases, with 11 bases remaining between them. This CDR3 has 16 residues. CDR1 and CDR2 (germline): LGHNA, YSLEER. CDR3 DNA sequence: TGCGCCAGCAGCCAAGACGGGAACATCATGAACACTGAAGCTTTCTTT. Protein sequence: CASSQDGNIMNTEAFF.

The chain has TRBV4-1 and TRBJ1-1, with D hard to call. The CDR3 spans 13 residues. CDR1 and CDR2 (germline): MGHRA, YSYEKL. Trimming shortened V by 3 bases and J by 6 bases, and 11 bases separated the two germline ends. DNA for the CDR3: TGCGCCAGCAGCCATTCCTCCTCATCTGAAGCTTTCTTT. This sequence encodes CASSHSSSSEAFF.

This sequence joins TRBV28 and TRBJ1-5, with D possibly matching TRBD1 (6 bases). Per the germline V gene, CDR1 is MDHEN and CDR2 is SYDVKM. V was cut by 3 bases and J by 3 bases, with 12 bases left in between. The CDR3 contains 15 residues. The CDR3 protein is CASSFFRTDNQPQHF. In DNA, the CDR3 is TGTGCCAGCAGTTTTTTTAGGACAGACAATCAGCCCCAGCATTTT.

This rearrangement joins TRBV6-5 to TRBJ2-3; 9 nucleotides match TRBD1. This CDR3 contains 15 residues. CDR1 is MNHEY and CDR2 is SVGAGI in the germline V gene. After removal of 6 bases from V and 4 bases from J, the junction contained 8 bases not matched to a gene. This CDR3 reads CASRRTGGWADTQYF. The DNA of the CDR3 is TGTGCCAGCAGACGTACAGGGGGCTGGGCAGATACGCAGTATTTT.

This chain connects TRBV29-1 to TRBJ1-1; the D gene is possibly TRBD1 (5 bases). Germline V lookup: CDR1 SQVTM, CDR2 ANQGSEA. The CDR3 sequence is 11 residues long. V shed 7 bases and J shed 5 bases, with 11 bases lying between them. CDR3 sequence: CSAGRTTEAFF. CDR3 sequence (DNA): TGCAGCGCCGGCCGGACAACTGAAGCTTTCTTT.

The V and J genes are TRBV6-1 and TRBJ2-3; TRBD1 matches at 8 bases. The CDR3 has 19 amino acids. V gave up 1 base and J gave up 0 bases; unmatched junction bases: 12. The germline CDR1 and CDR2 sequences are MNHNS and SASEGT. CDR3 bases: TGTGCCAGCAGTGAAGGCAGTGGACAGGGAGTTCCTAGCACAGATACGCAGTATTTT. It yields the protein CASSEGSGQGVPSTDTQYF.

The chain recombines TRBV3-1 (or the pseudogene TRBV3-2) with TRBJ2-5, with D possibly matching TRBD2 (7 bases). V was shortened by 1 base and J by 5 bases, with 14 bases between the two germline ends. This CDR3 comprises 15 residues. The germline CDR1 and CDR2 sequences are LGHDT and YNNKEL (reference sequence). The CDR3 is CASSQVGGGAETQYF. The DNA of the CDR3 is TGTGCCAGCAGCCAAGTCGGAGGGGGGGCTGAGACCCAGTACTTC.

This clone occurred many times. DNA for the CDR3: TGTGCCAGCAGCCGAGGACAGGGGAATGAGCAGTTCTTC. Its translation: CASSRGQGNEQFF. V gene TRBV14 combines with J gene TRBJ2-1, with 9 bases matching TRBD1. The CDR3 has 13 amino acids. CDR1 and CDR2 (germline): SGHDN, FVKESK. V shed 4 bases and J 7 bases; nucleotides not matched to a gene: 2. Based on the CDR3 plus reference TRBV14 and TRBJ2-1, the full variable domain is EAGVTQFPSHSVIEKGQTVTLRCDPISGHDNLYWYRRVMGKEIKFLLHFVKESKQDESGMPNNRFLAERTGGTYSTLKVQPAELEDSGVYFCASSRGQGNEQFFGPGTRLTVL.